This T cell receptor (beta chain) was obtained from a study of blood T cell repertoires in COVID-19. CDR1 MNHNY and CDR2 SVGAGI come from the germline V gene (reference sequence). The ends were cut back, 6 bases at V and 10 bases at J, with 10 bases in the middle. CDR3 size: 12 residues. Generated by immunoSEQ multiplex PCR, the TCRdb table keeps only in-frame clones and is missing some. The table lists approximately 170,000 clones, more than 80% of them singletons. The source of this sequence is an older woman with COVID-19, enrolled during active disease. The rearrangement links TRBV6-6 to TRBJ1-6; no clear D gene. Sequencing input: peripheral blood. This CDR3 is CASRPTVSPLHF. The DNA for the CDR3 is TGTGCCAGCAGACCTACTGTATCACCCCTCCACTTT.